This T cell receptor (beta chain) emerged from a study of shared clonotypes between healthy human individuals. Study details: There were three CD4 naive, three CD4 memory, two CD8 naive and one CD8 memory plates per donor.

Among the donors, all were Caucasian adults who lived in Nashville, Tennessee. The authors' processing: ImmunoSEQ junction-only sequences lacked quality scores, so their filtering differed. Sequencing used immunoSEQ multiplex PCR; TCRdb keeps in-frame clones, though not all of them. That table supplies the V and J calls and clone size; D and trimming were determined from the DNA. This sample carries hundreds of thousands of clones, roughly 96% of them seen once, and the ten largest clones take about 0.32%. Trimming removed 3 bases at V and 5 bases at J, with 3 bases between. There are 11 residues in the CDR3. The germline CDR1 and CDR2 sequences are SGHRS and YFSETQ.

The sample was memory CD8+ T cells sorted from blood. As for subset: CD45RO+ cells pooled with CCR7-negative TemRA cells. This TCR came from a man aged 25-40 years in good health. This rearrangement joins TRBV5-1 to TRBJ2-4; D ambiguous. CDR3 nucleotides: TGCGCCAGCAGCTACCAAAACATTCAGTACTTC. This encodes CASSYQNIQYF.